The next 16 T cell receptor beta chains were all read from a single sample in a study of PD-1 blockade in mismatch repair-deficient tumors. Libraries were prepared by immunoSEQ multiplex PCR; TCRdb keeps only in-frame clonotypes and omits some of them. The sample carries over 20,000 clones, approximately 83% recorded once. Sample: peripheral blood, taken 12 weeks after starting pembrolizumab. The receptors were gathered from an adult with mismatch repair-deficient cancer.

V and J are TRBV25-1 and TRBJ2-5; 7 bases agree with TRBD1. The CDR3 is 15 residues long. V trimming: 1 base; J trimming: 5 bases; junction bases outside the gene matches: 7. The V gene's germline CDR1 is MGHDK and CDR2 SYGVNS. CDR3: CASSEWSDRAETQYF. In DNA form, the CDR3 reads TGTGCCAGCAGTGAATGGTCCGACAGGGCTGAGACCCAGTACTTC.

This clone qualifies as medium-sized (0.01 to 0.1%). The chain joins TRBV18 to TRBJ2-3; TRBD1 agrees at 9 bases. Germline CDR1 and CDR2: KGHSH and LQKENI. This CDR3 contains 16 residues. The J segment lost 0 bases and the V segment lost 4 bases, leaving 5 bases of the junction unmatched. The CDR3 bases are TGTGCCAGCTCACAGGGGACAGGGACTAGCACAGATACGCAGTATTTT. Amino acids: CASSQGTGTSTDTQYF.

This clone was seen only a few times. This chain joins TRBV7-6 and TRBJ2-2; D remains ambiguous. CDR1 SGHVS and CDR2 FNYEAQ come from the germline V gene. Deletions cut 6 bases from V and 3 bases from J, with 14 bases between. The CDR3 length is 15 residues. The CDR3 is CASRYTAGYTGELFF. The CDR3 nucleotides are TGTGCCAGCAGGTACACAGCAGGCTACACCGGGGAGCTGTTTTTT. Looking up the rest from reference TRBV7-6 and TRBJ2-2 gives the full variable domain: GAGVSQSPRYKVTKRGQDVALRCDPISGHVSLYWYRQALGQGPEFLTYFNYEAQQDKSGLPNDRFSAERPEGSISTLTIQRTEQRDSAMYRCASRYTAGYTGELFFGEGSRLTVL.

This chain joins TRBV6-5 and TRBJ2-7, with a tentative D call TRBD1 (5 bases). This CDR3 spans 14 amino acids. Trimming shortened V by 2 bases and J by 2 bases, and 10 bases separated the two germline ends. Germline values: CDR1 MNHEY, CDR2 SVGAGI. The CDR3: CASSYVGVAYEQYF. The CDR3 DNA reads TGTGCCAGCAGTTACGTAGGGGTAGCCTACGAGCAGTACTTC.

V is TRBV7-6 and J is TRBJ2-5; 8 nucleotides line up with TRBD2. Germline V gene data show CDR1 as SGHVS and CDR2 as FNYEAQ. The CDR3 contains 16 residues. With 2 bases clipped from V and 4 bases from J, the junction kept 9 bases outside the gene matches. CDR3 loop: CASSLTSGYFGETQYF. CDR3 nucleotides: TGTGCCAGCAGCTTAACTAGCGGCTACTTTGGAGAGACCCAGTACTTC.

The chain couples TRBV5-1 to TRBJ2-7, with TRBD1 matching 9 bases. This CDR3 contains 14 residues. CDR1 and CDR2 (germline): SGHRS, YFSETQ. The junction had 3 bases not matched to a gene; V was cut back by 0 bases and J by 5 bases. DNA for the CDR3: TGCGCCAGCAGCTTGGAGGGACAGGGTGACGAGCAGTACTTC. Protein product: CASSLEGQGDEQYF.

The chain combines TRBV6-6 with TRBJ1-3; no clear D gene. The V gene's germline CDR1 is MNHNY and CDR2 SVGAGI (reference sequence). Trimming left V 0 bases short and J 0 bases short, with 9 bases between. The CDR3 loop spans 16 amino acids. The CDR3 DNA sequence: TGTGCCAGCAGTTACTCACGGGTCCTCTCTGGAAACACCATATATTTT. This gives the protein CASSYSRVLSGNTIYF.

The V and J genes are TRBV19 and TRBJ1-1; 9 bases match TRBD1. Germline CDR1 LNHDA, CDR2 SQIVND (reference sequence). The CDR3 contains 15 residues. V lost 3 bases and J lost 4; bases outside the gene matches: 6. The CDR3 nucleotides read TGTGCCAGTAGTATGCGGGACAGGGCTTTCACTGAAGCTTTCTTT. The encoded protein is CASSMRDRAFTEAFF.

V and J are TRBV19 and TRBJ2-1; D perhaps matches TRBD2 (7 bases). In germline, CDR1 is LNHDA, CDR2 SQIVND (reference sequence). The length of the CDR3 is 15 residues. Trimming shortened V by 5 bases and J by 0 bases, and 11 bases separated the two germline ends. CDR3 residues: CASSRGGSSYNEQFF. For the CDR3, the DNA is TGTGCCAGTAGTCGCGGGGGCTCCTCCTACAATGAGCAGTTCTTC.

This rearrangement joins TRBV19 to TRBJ2-5; 7 positions agree with TRBD1. The CDR3 consists of 15 residues. Germline CDR1 LNHDA, CDR2 SQIVND (reference sequence). Trimming removed 5 bases from V and 4 bases from J; junction bases left unmatched: 10. This chain's CDR3 is CASSLIRDSGETQYF. DNA for the CDR3: TGTGCCAGTAGTCTAATCCGGGACAGCGGAGAGACCCAGTACTTC.

The V gene is TRBV5-5, the J gene TRBJ1-5; D ambiguous. CDR3 size: 15 residues. Trimming left V 4 bases short and J 1 base short, with 12 bases between. Germline CDR1 and CDR2: SGHKS and YYEKEE (reference sequence). CDR3 sequence (DNA): TGTGCCAGCAGCCAATTCAGAGGGAGCAATCAGCCCCAGCATTTT. It codes for CASSQFRGSNQPQHF. The whole variable domain, filled in from reference TRBV5-5 and TRBJ1-5, reads DAGVTQSPTHLIKTRGQQVTLRCSPISGHKSVSWYQQVLGQGPQFIFQYYEKEERGRGNFPDRFSARQFPNYSSELNVNALLLGDSALYLCASSQFRGSNQPQHFGDGTRLSIL.

In DNA form, the CDR3 reads TGTGCCAGCACCGAGACAGGGGAAGAGACCCAGTACTTC. Its translation is CASTETGEETQYF. The genes are TRBV21-1 and TRBJ2-5; TRBD1, the table's D call, was not compared with the DNA. TRBV21-1 is a pseudogene locus. The CDR3 runs 13 residues.

This clone was observed a single time. The chain combines TRBV30 with TRBJ2-5, with 7 bases identical to TRBD1. The CDR3 covers 13 residues. Unmatched junction bases numbered 7, after V lost 4 bases and J lost 5 bases. CDR1 is GTSNPN, CDR2 SVGIG, per germline (reference sequence). The CDR3 nucleotides are TGTGCCTGGAAGTTAGGGGGCCAGGAGACCCAGTACTTC. Amino acids: CAWKLGGQETQYF.

The chain employs TRBV6-4 and TRBJ2-3, with TRBD2 identical over 8 bases. Unmatched junction bases numbered 0, after V lost 2 bases and J lost 2 bases. Germline V gene sequence: CDR1 MRHNA, CDR2 SNTAGT. The CDR3 consists of 14 residues. The CDR3 region has the DNA TGTGCCAGCAGTGACGGACTAGCCACAGATACGCAGTATTTT. This codes for CASSDGLATDTQYF.

The chain couples TRBV19 to TRBJ1-5; a weak D match, TRBD1 (5 bases). This CDR3 comprises 15 residues. V was clipped by 4 bases and J by 0 bases, with 10 bases between them. In germline, CDR1 is LNHDA, CDR2 SQIVND (reference sequence). CDR3 in DNA: TGTGCCAGTAGTAGGGGACGGTATAGCAATCAGCCCCAGCATTTT. It codes for CASSRGRYSNQPQHF.

The V call is TRBV27, the J call TRBJ2-1; perhaps TRBD2 as D (5 bases). This CDR3 contains 14 residues. Germline CDR1 and CDR2: MNHEY and SMNVEV (reference sequence). V lost 9 bases to trimming and J lost 5 bases, with 17 bases between them. The CDR3 region is CASRPGGLNNEQFF. As DNA, the CDR3 is TGTGCCAGTCGCCCCGGAGGCCTTAACAATGAGCAGTTCTTC.